A single sample gave rise to the 20 T cell receptor beta chains below, sequenced in a study of T cell responses to AZD1222 COVID-19 vaccine. Profiling relied on immunoSEQ multiplex PCR, and the TCRdb table lists in-frame clones only, not all of them. The sample holds around 83,000 clones, 70% to 90% seen once. The sample consisted of peripheral blood, taken on day 0 of AZD1222 vaccination. These receptors came from an adult in good health.

The CDR3 region is CASSMEDRNTGELFF. CDR3 in DNA: TGTGCCAGTAGTATGGAGGACAGGAACACCGGGGAGCTGTTTTTT. This sequence joins TRBV19 and TRBJ2-2, with a weak D call TRBD1 (6 bases). CDR1 and CDR2 from the germline V gene are LNHDA and SQIVND (reference sequence). CDR3 length: 15 residues. Trimming took off 3 bases at V and 1 base at J, with 9 bases between the two ends.

The gene calls are TRBV27 and TRBJ1-2; D is uncertain. The CDR3 consists of 13 residues. V was clipped by 5 bases and J by 4 bases, with 11 bases between them. Germline CDR1 reads MNHEY; CDR2 reads SMNVEV (reference sequence). CDR3 DNA sequence: TGTGCCAGCAGTGGAAGCAACGGCTATGGCTACACCTTC. Protein product: CASSGSNGYGYTF.

The rearrangement joins TRBV6-2 or TRBV6-3 to TRBJ1-5; 9 bases fit TRBD1. This CDR3 is 15 amino acids long. Germline V gene sequence: CDR1 MNHEY, CDR2 SVGEGT. Unmatched junction bases numbered 6, after V lost 5 bases and J lost 4 bases. DNA of the CDR3: TGTGCCAGCAGTGACATACAGGGGGCTAATCAGCCCCAGCATTTT. Translating gives CASSDIQGANQPQHF.

The rearrangement joins TRBV3-1 (or the pseudogene TRBV3-2) to TRBJ2-5; D tentatively fits TRBD1 or TRBD2 (6 bases each). Trimming took 4 bases from V and 3 from J, leaving 30 bases between them. Germline CDR1 LGHDT, CDR2 YNNKEL (reference sequence). CDR3 length: 20 amino acids. The chain's CDR3 is CASSPRLEGNGPGEKETQYF. The CDR3 bases are TGTGCCAGCAGCCCGCGTTTGGAGGGTAATGGGCCAGGGGAAAAAGAGACCCAGTACTTC.

This clone came up a few times. V and J are TRBV5-1 and TRBJ2-3; 7 nucleotides agree with TRBD2. This CDR3 contains 15 residues. With 6 bases clipped from V and 9 bases from J, the junction kept 16 bases outside the gene matches. CDR1 is SGHRS, CDR2 YFSETQ, per germline. The CDR3 DNA reads as TGCGCCAGCAATGTGGAACCCGGGGGGTCAGGCACGCAGTATTTT. Protein product: CASNVEPGGSGTQYF. Full variable domain (rest looked up from reference TRBV5-1 and TRBJ2-3): KAGVTQTPRYLIKTRGQQVTLSCSPISGHRSVSWYQQTPGQGLQFLFEYFSETQRNKGNFPGRFSGRQFSNSRSEMNVSTLELGDSALYLCASNVEPGGSGTQYFGPGTRLTVL.

The J gene is TRBJ2-5, the V gene TRBV5-1; D possibly corresponds to TRBD1 (6 bases). V was pared by 0 bases and J by 5 bases, with 14 bases between. The V gene's germline CDR1 is SGHRS and CDR2 YFSETQ. This CDR3 spans 15 amino acids. The CDR3 spells CASSLGPTGMETQYF. In DNA, the CDR3 is TGCGCCAGCAGCTTGGGGCCCACAGGGATGGAGACCCAGTACTTC.

The J gene is TRBJ1-1, the V gene TRBV4-3, with D tentatively TRBD1 (5 bases). The CDR3 consists of 15 residues. Germline V CDR1 and CDR2: LGHNA, YSLEER. Trimming took 2 bases from V and 8 from J, leaving 18 bases between them. The CDR3 here is CASSQIPGPGIEAFF. CDR3 nucleotides: TGCGCCAGCAGCCAAATCCCGGGACCGGGGATCGAAGCTTTCTTT.

Only a few counts were recorded for this clone. The rearrangement uses TRBV3-1 (or the pseudogene TRBV3-2) and TRBJ2-7; no reliable D call. V was pared by 1 base and J by 4 bases, with 5 bases between. Germline values: CDR1 LGHDT, CDR2 YNNKEL (reference sequence). This CDR3 has 12 amino acids. Here the CDR3 reads CASSQAGYEQYF. CDR3 sequence (DNA): TGTGCCAGCAGCCAAGCGGGTTACGAGCAGTACTTC.

The chain recombines TRBV7-3 with TRBJ1-1; D is ambiguous. Trimming stripped 1 base from V and 7 bases from J, with 10 bases between. The CDR3 extends over 13 amino acids. Germline V gene data show CDR1 as SGHTA and CDR2 as FQGTGA. DNA for the CDR3: TGTGCCAGCAGCTTAAAGGGTCAAATTGAAGCTTTCTTT. This codes for CASSLKGQIEAFF.

The chain links TRBV19 to TRBJ1-2; TRBD1 might be the D (5 bases). There are 15 residues in the CDR3. Germline V gene sequence: CDR1 LNHDA, CDR2 SQIVND (reference sequence). Trimming took 5 bases from V and 4 from J, leaving 17 bases between them. The CDR3 bases are TGTGCCAGTAGTTTCCGGGACCGGTTATTCTATGGCTACACCTTC. Translated, it gives CASSFRDRLFYGYTF.

V usage is TRBV12-3 or TRBV12-4 and J usage is TRBJ1-2; no clear D gene. This CDR3 has 13 residues. Trimming took 7 bases from V and 4 from J, leaving 13 bases between them. The CDR3 sequence is CASTRRWGYGYTF. In DNA form, the CDR3 reads TGTGCCAGCACCCGTCGGTGGGGCTATGGCTACACCTTC.

The rearrangement joins TRBV4-1 to TRBJ1-1, with 8 bases fitting TRBD1. The CDR3 loop spans 14 amino acids. Germline V gives CDR1 MGHRA, CDR2 YSYEKL. V shed 4 bases and J 4 bases; nucleotides not matched to a gene: 5. The CDR3, as DNA: TGCGCCAGCAGCCCTACAGGGGGAGGCACTGAAGCTTTCTTT. Protein sequence: CASSPTGGGTEAFF.

The rearrangement joins TRBV5-5 to TRBJ1-6; 7 nucleotides align to TRBD1. The CDR3 is made up of 17 amino acids. V shed 3 bases, J shed 0 bases, and the junction held 6 bases outside the gene matches. CDR1 and CDR2 from the germline V gene are SGHKS and YYEKEE (reference sequence). The CDR3 reads CASSWGQSSSYNSPLHF. The CDR3 DNA sequence: TGTGCCAGCAGCTGGGGACAGTCTAGCTCCTATAATTCACCCCTCCACTTT.

In this sample, this clone turned up a few times. The chain is built from TRBV6-5 and TRBJ2-7; 7 positions agree with TRBD1. The ends lost 4 bases at V and 7 bases at J; junction bases unmatched: 7. The CDR3 totals 13 residues. The germline CDR1 and CDR2 sequences are MNHEY and SVGAGI. The CDR3 loop is CASSLAGGLEQYF. The CDR3 coding sequence is TGTGCCAGCAGTTTGGCAGGGGGTTTGGAGCAGTACTTC.

The rearrangement joins TRBV11-2 to TRBJ2-1; D gene ambiguous. Between the trimmed V and J ends, which lost 3 bases and 5 bases, there was a span of 8 bases. Germline CDR1 reads SGHAT; CDR2 reads FQNNGV. The CDR3 contains 13 residues. The DNA of the CDR3 is TGTGCCAGCAGCTTGCTGCTAGACAATGAGCAGTTCTTC. This sequence encodes CASSLLLDNEQFF.

This chain joins TRBV14 and TRBJ1-2, with 7 positions matching TRBD1. J was trimmed by 3 bases and V by 4 bases; bases with no gene match: 2. CDR1 and CDR2 (germline): SGHDN, FVKESK. CDR3 length: 13 residues. The CDR3 DNA reads TGTGCCAGCAGCCCCGGGACAGACTATGGCTACACCTTC. Protein sequence: CASSPGTDYGYTF.

This clone occurred once. DNA for the CDR3: TGTGCCAGCAGCGTAGGGGGGGCGCGTACTGAAGCTTTCTTT. This translates into CASSVGGARTEAFF. This chain joins TRBV9 and TRBJ1-1; D is perhaps TRBD1 (6 bases). Deletions cut 0 bases from V and 5 bases from J, with 11 bases between. This CDR3 comprises 14 residues. Germline V gene sequence: CDR1 SGDLS, CDR2 YYNGEE.

The rearrangement joins TRBV27 to TRBJ1-1, with 7 nucleotides matching TRBD1. The CDR3 is made up of 14 amino acids. CDR1 and CDR2 from the germline V gene are MNHEY and SMNVEV (reference sequence). The V gene end was trimmed by 0 bases and the J gene end by 5 bases; junction bases not matched to a gene: 3. CDR3 bases: TGTGCCAGCAGTTTATCCCCAGGGGGGACTGAAGCTTTCTTT. Translated, it gives CASSLSPGGTEAFF.

The V and J genes are TRBV4-1 and TRBJ1-1; tentative D call: TRBD1 (6 bases). CDR1 MGHRA and CDR2 YSYEKL come from the germline V gene. CDR3 length: 14 amino acids. Trimming took 4 bases from V and 2 from J, leaving 11 bases between them. The CDR3 nucleotides are TGCGCCAGCAGCCTCCGGACAGATAACACTGAAGCTTTCTTT. Its protein product is CASSLRTDNTEAFF.

This clone was counted only a few times. V and J are TRBV7-2 and TRBJ2-1, with a weak D call TRBD2 (7 bases). This CDR3 comprises 13 residues. Trimming cost V 6 bases and J 10 bases, with 16 bases left between them. CDR1 and CDR2 from the germline V gene are SGHTA and FQGNSA. The CDR3 DNA is TGTGCCAGCAGTTCTGGTTGGGGGGGCGAGCAGTTCTTC. Encoded protein: CASSSGWGGEQFF.